Below are 5 T cell receptor beta chains sequenced from a single sample in a study of T cells in Graves' hyperthyroidism and ophthalmopathy. The CDR3 regions of TCR beta were amplified from RNA transcripts. An initial round of RT-PCR targeting the TCR CDR3 relied on the HTBI primer set. TCRdb passed the multiplex PCR reads through MiXCR, listing each CDR3 protein once. The data show about 300,000 distinct CDR3 sequences, roughly a fifth seen once. Sequencing was done on a sample of blood. These receptor sequences come from a man over 45 with Graves' ophthalmopathy.

This chain connects TRBV30 to TRBJ2-2, with a tentative D call TRBD2 (7 bases). The CDR3 runs 15 residues. The ends were cut back, 7 bases at V and 6 bases at J, with 21 bases in the middle. CDR1 GTSNPN and CDR2 SVGIG come from the germline V gene (reference sequence). The DNA for the CDR3 is TGTGCCTCGACAGGAGGACTAGACGGGGCCGGGGAGCTGTTTTTT. Protein sequence: CASTGGLDGAGELFF.

This clonotype came up many times. The chain is built from TRBV3-1 and TRBJ2-7; 8 bases fit TRBD1. CDR3 length equals 13 residues. The germline V gene encodes CDR1 LGHDT and CDR2 YNNKEL (reference sequence). The ends lost 4 bases at V and 5 bases at J; junction bases unmatched: 4. CDR3 nucleotides: TGTGCCAGCAGCCCGCCAGGGGGCGACGAGCAGTACTTC. Its translation is CASSPPGGDEQYF.

This clonotype has at least ten counts. The rearrangement links TRBV30 to TRBJ2-5, with 7 bases that match TRBD2. CDR3 length: 16 amino acids. V gave up 0 bases and J gave up 4 bases; unmatched junction bases: 11. Per the germline V gene, CDR1 is GTSNPN and CDR2 is SVGIG (reference sequence). Written as DNA, the CDR3 is TGTGCCTGGAGTGTAGGGGCAGCGGGGAGGAGAGAGACCCAGTACTTC. It translates to CAWSVGAAGRRETQYF.

This clonotype was recorded a few times. Germline and junction disagree at one end, which may indicate a read error. The J gene is TRBJ2-1, the V gene TRBV2; 14 nucleotides line up with TRBD2. The germline V gene has CDR1 SNHLY and CDR2 FYNNEI. There are 16 residues in the CDR3. This CDR3 reads CASSGLAGGPRDEQFF. For the CDR3, the DNA is TGCGCCAGCAGCGGACTAGCGGGAGGCCCTAGGGATGAGCAGTTCTTC.

In this sample, this clonotype turned up many times. J is TRBJ1-2 and V is TRBV11-2; no reliable D call. The germline V and J ends were trimmed by 0 bases and 4 bases, with 9 bases remaining between them. Per the germline V gene, CDR1 is SGHAT and CDR2 is FQNNGV. The CDR3 is 14 amino acids. The CDR3, as DNA: TGTGCCAGCAGCTTAGAGCGGGGAAGCTATGGCTACACCTTC. This translates into CASSLERGSYGYTF.